A selection of T cell receptor beta chains follows, all from one sample in a study of blood T cells in healthy people across ages. TCRdb re-called the 5' RACE reads with MiXCR, one entry per CDR3 protein. The table shows around 1,000,000 distinct CDR3 sequences, with less than 45% occurring only once. The sample comprised blood. The receptor set was obtained from a man aged 18 to 35 in good health. The CDR3 runs from the conserved cysteine through the conserved F or W. The D gene is left open where the match is weak. A row's size may be missing; if present it is once, few, many or a size class.

j_gene | abundance | v_gene | d_gene | CDR3aa | CDR3nt
TRBJ1-5 | - | TRBV7-2 | TRBD1 | CASSLKTGGQPQHF | TGTGCCAGCAGCTTAAAAACAGGGGGACAGCCCCAGCATTTT
TRBJ1-2 | many | TRBV10-3 | - | CAISVDGPYGYTF | TGTGCCATCAGTGTGGACGGCCCGTATGGCTACACCTTC
TRBJ1-6 | few | TRBV15 | - | CATSIPGLSYNSPLHF | TGTGCCACCAGCATCCCGGGACTTTCCTATAATTCACCCCTCCACTTT
TRBJ2-3 | - | TRBV10-3 | - | CAISVQSTDTQYF | TGTGCCATCAGTGTCCAGTCCACAGATACGCAGTATTTT
TRBJ2-7 | - | TRBV5-1 | - | CASSQRTSTRSYEQYF | TGCGCCAGCAGCCAAAGAACTAGTACCCGCTCCTACGAGCAGTACTTC
TRBJ2-5 | - | TRBV6-5 | TRBD2 | CASSPTGGGGQETQYF | TGTGCCAGCAGCCCTACCGGGGGGGGAGGCCAAGAGACCCAGTACTTC
TRBJ1-1 | - | TRBV29-1 | - | CSVGGVPMNTEAFF | TGCAGCGTTGGAGGGGTTCCAATGAACACTGAAGCTTTCTTT
TRBJ1-5 | - | TRBV24-1 | TRBD1 | CATSDPGTGGNQPQHF | TGTGCCACCAGTGACCCCGGGACAGGGGGCAATCAGCCCCAGCATTTT
TRBJ2-1 | - | TRBV5-1 | - | CASYRQGNYNEQFF | TGCGCCAGCTACCGGCAGGGGAATTACAATGAGCAGTTCTTC
TRBJ2-4 | few | TRBV20-1 | TRBD1 | CSASSGQAKNIQYF | TGCAGTGCTAGTTCGGGACAGGCCAAAAACATTCAGTACTTC
TRBJ1-1 | few | TRBV20-1 | - | CSAANSGETEAFF | TGCAGTGCTGCAAACTCAGGGGAGACTGAAGCTTTCTTT
TRBJ1-2 | - | TRBV3-1 | - | CASSQDARVYYGYTF | TGTGCCAGCAGCCAAGATGCGCGGGTTTACTATGGCTACACCTTC
TRBJ1-2 | - | TRBV4-3 | - | CASSREAANYGYTF | TGCGCCAGCAGCCGAGAGGCTGCTAACTATGGCTACACCTTC
TRBJ2-1 | few | TRBV10-3 | TRBD2 | CAINPGTNYNEQFF | TGTGCCATCAACCCCGGGACTAACTACAATGAGCAGTTCTTC
TRBJ1-1 | - | TRBV7-2 | - | CASSLALTLNTEAFF | TGTGCCAGCAGCTTAGCGCTTACCCTGAACACTGAAGCTTTCTTT
TRBJ1-2 | - | TRBV12-3/TRBV12-4 | - | CVSSHDLRRLSGGYTF | TGTGTCAGCAGTCACGACCTGCGCAGGCTGAGTGGAGGCTACACCTTC
TRBJ2-1 | - | TRBV4-1 | - | CASSQAVRGSALDKFF | TGCGCCAGCAGCCAAGCGGTCAGGGGATCGGCCCTAGATAAGTTCTTC
TRBJ2-1 | - | TRBV6-6 | - | CASSYEPGMESYNEQFF | TGTGCCAGCAGTTATGAACCGGGGATGGAGTCCTACAATGAGCAGTTCTTC
TRBJ2-1 | - | TRBV7-8 | - | CASSYRGTREYNEQFF | TGTGCCAGCAGCTATCGGGGGACTCGGGAATACAATGAGCAGTTCTTC
TRBJ1-1 | few | TRBV7-2 | - | CASSLAGGGVGTEAFF | TGTGCCAGCAGCTTAGCAGGGGGAGGGGTTGGCACTGAAGCTTTCTTT
TRBJ2-3 | - | TRBV20-1 | TRBD2 | CSARGSPASGGVDTQYF | TGCAGTGCTAGAGGCTCTCCGGCTAGCGGGGGGGTAGATACGCAGTATTTT
TRBJ1-6 | - | TRBV12-3/TRBV12-4 | - | CASSLLPGRDSPLHF | TGTGCCAGCAGTTTGTTACCAGGGAGGGATTCACCCCTCCACTTT
TRBJ2-7 | few | TRBV7-9 | - | CASSPRDFPTTYEQYF | TGTGCCAGCAGCCCGCGGGACTTTCCTACAACCTACGAGCAGTACTTC
TRBJ1-2 | - | TRBV4-1 | - | CASSQVTLGGDGYTF | TGCGCCAGCAGCCAAGTAACTCTCGGGGGCGATGGCTACACCTTC
TRBJ2-2 | - | TRBV6-5 | - | CASRGSGGELFF | TGTGCCTCCCGAGGGTCGGGCGGGGAGCTGTTTTTT
TRBJ2-3 | - | TRBV29-1 | - | CSVEPRDGGTDTQYF | TGCAGCGTTGAGCCCCGGGACGGCGGCACAGATACGCAGTATTTT
TRBJ1-2 | few | TRBV7-9 | TRBD1 | CASSPTRDRDLDGYTF | TGTGCCAGCAGCCCTACCCGGGACAGGGATTTGGATGGCTACACCTTC
TRBJ1-1 | - | TRBV4-2 | - | CASSQDNGRDTEAFF | TGTGCCAGCAGCCAAGATAACGGCAGGGACACTGAAGCTTTCTTT
TRBJ1-1 | few | TRBV6-2/TRBV6-3 | - | CASTGWRHANTEAFF | TGTGCCAGCACGGGGTGGAGGCATGCGAACACTGAAGCTTTCTTT
TRBJ2-5 | - | TRBV3-1 | TRBD1 | CASSHDRGHDEQSF | TGTGCCAGCAGCCACGACAGGGGGCACGATGAGCAGTCCTTC
TRBJ2-5 | - | TRBV6-5 | - | CASRERTQETQYF | TGTGCCAGCAGGGAACGGACACAAGAGACCCAGTACTTC
TRBJ1-6 | - | TRBV20-1 | - | CSARDWGESSYNSPLHF | TGCAGTGCTAGAGATTGGGGAGAGAGCTCCTATAATTCACCCCTCCACTTT
TRBJ2-5 | - | TRBV4-1 | - | CASSQFLRGGTEETQYF | TGCGCCAGCAGCCAATTTCTGAGGGGGGGGACCGAAGAGACCCAGTACTTC
TRBJ2-5 | once | TRBV2 | - | CASSAGTVEGTQYF | TGTGCCAGCAGTGCCGGGACGGTCGAAGGGACCCAGTACTTC
TRBJ1-2 | - | TRBV10-2 | TRBD1 | CASMDRANYGYTF | TGCGCCAGTATGGACAGGGCGAACTATGGCTACACCTTC
TRBJ2-7 | few | TRBV6-5 | - | CASTSQTYEQYF | TGTGCCAGCACGTCCCAGACCTACGAGCAGTACTTC
TRBJ1-5 | - | TRBV2 | - | CASSNGLDQPQHF | TGTGCCAGCAGTAACGGCCTAGATCAGCCCCAGCATTTT
TRBJ1-5 | few | TRBV5-6 | - | CASSLNSGNQPQHF | TGTGCCAGCAGCTTGAATTCGGGTAATCAGCCCCAGCATTTT
TRBJ2-5 | - | TRBV4-1 | - | CASSQDQGGEETQYF | TGCGCCAGCAGCCAAGATCAGGGAGGAGAGGAGACCCAGTACTTC
TRBJ1-1 | - | TRBV6-2/TRBV6-3 | - | CASLRRERTEAFF | TGTGCCAGCCTCCGGAGGGAGAGAACTGAAGCTTTCTTT
TRBJ1-1 | - | TRBV6-2/TRBV6-3 | - | CASSYPPFTGRDTEAFF | TGTGCCAGCAGTTACCCCCCATTCACAGGGAGGGACACTGAAGCTTTCTTT
TRBJ1-5 | few | TRBV4-1 | - | CASSLGRGDQPQHF | TGCGCCAGCAGCCTAGGTAGGGGCGATCAGCCCCAGCATTTT
TRBJ1-1 | - | TRBV7-3 | - | CASSFTRDDEAFF | TGTGCCAGCAGCTTCACCCGGGACGATGAAGCTTTCTTT
TRBJ2-7 | few | TRBV20-1 | TRBD1 | CSASLRDRSASYEQYF | TGCAGTGCCTCCCTCAGGGACAGGTCGGCGTCCTACGAGCAGTACTTC
TRBJ2-4 | few | TRBV6-1 | - | CASSGRVENIQYF | TGTGCCAGCTCCGGCAGGGTTGAAAACATTCAGTACTTC
TRBJ1-1 | - | TRBV29-1 | TRBD1 | CSVQPAGTGEGSSAFF | TGCAGCGTGCAACCGGCTGGGACAGGGGAGGGGTCGTCGGCTTTCTTT
TRBJ1-1 | once | TRBV28 | TRBD1 | CASSPHQDRDEAFF | TGTGCCAGCAGTCCTCATCAAGACAGGGATGAAGCTTTCTTT
TRBJ1-5 | - | TRBV24-1 | - | CATSANQPQHF | TGTGCCACCAGTGCCAATCAGCCCCAGCATTTT
TRBJ1-1 | - | TRBV10-3 | - | CAISVQNTEAFF | TGTGCCATCAGTGTACAGAACACTGAAGCTTTCTTT